Listed here is a single T cell receptor beta chain. The sample holds a few counts of this clone. No antigen is known for it. The record has no base qualities; no much larger clone is one base away. There are 15 amino acids in the CDR3, from cysteine to phenylalanine inclusive. Here the CDR3 DNA is all that survives: 45 bases in frame from base 1. Ends trimmed: V by 2 bases, J by 4 bases; bases unmatched to a gene: 3. Sequences SEHNR (CDR1) and FQNEAQ (CDR2) are obtained from the germline V gene (reference sequence). Using the deep immunoSEQ assay, multiplex PCR amplified TCR CDR3 regions from genomic DNA. Genomic DNA extracted from each cell subset was distributed evenly over all wells of several immunoSEQ 96-well plates, and each plate served as one replicate. For unsorted PBMC, approximately 290 ng genomic DNA, equal to approximately 30,000 T cell genomes, was loaded into each replicate PCR. Ten immunoSEQ deep assay plates were used to sequence the unsorted PBMC genomic DNA. The purified libraries were quantified using a Qubit 3.0 fluorometer, sized with a Bioanalyzer 2100, and then quantified again using the KAPA Library Quantification kit. A separate single-read 150-cycle Illumina NextSeq 550 flow cell was used to sequence each immunoSEQ 96-well plate. The source study handled its data this way. The immunoSEQ output contained only junctional sequences without quality scores, so filtering could not match that applied to full-length reads. To assign V/J genes and CDR3, sequences were annotated against IMGT germline references using PyIR, a Python wrapper for IgBLAST v1.9. Reads were removed for weak V/J assignments (E-value above 1e-6), missing CDR3, stop codons, out-of-frame junctions, or ambiguous translated residues. V3J clonotypes were defined as sequences sharing the same inferred V gene, J gene, and CDR3 amino acid sequence. Percentage overlap between repertoires was computed as shared unique clonotypes divided by the size of the smaller repertoire. Three approaches were used to assess repertoire richness: RTK rarefaction, the Chao1 estimator, and Recon v2.1 estimates of unobserved clonotypes. The clones in this table, taken by TCRdb from immuneACCESS, are in-frame only. Not every clone is retained; where verified, under half of the shortfall comes from an unresolved V gene, and the cause of the rest is unknown. The V and J calls and clone size are taken from that table; D and trimming were inferred from the DNA. The sample has 490,000 or so clones on record, approximately 80% of them singletons. The ten largest make up roughly 13% of the sample.

The donors were healthy, HIV-negative adults who had no recently reported acute infections or vaccinations. Every donor was a Caucasian adult living in Nashville, Tennessee, USA. For unsorted samples, 75 million to 90 million PBMCs were counted, and genomic DNA was extracted using the QIAamp DNA Blood Mini kit. After blood collection by leukapheresis, PBMCs were isolated using Ficoll-Histopaque density gradient centrifugation and then cryopreserved in the vapor phase of liquid nitrogen. This specimen comes from a study of shared clonotypes between healthy human individuals (dated by TCRdb to the early 2020s). Regarding the research as a whole: A couple of women and three men aged 18 to 49 years were included in the cohort. Different laboratories and diverse techniques were used to prepare libraries and sequence TCR repertoires, to increase sequencing depth and limit assay-specific biases. The study deeply sequenced blood TCR repertoires of about 5 healthy adults to estimate repertoire size and the extent of clonotype sharing between individuals. Between about 0.8 and 9.5 billion PBMCs per donor were obtained by leukapheresis. What the study reported, not specific to this receptor: Pairwise subsampling led to the expectation that sequencing depth would affect the degree of clonotype sharing among donors. Sampling was limited to blood, and TCR repertoires in tissue likely differ from TCR repertoires in blood. Because the study included only a small number of donors, the genetic and exposure-history diversity represented was limited.

The chain is encoded by TRBV7-9 joined to TRBJ2-2, and TRBD1 matches 8 of the central bases. The TCR originated in a woman between 35 and 50 years old in good health. Some clones in this sample may be carry-over from other donors' samples. The specimen sequenced was PBMCs. The CDR3 protein: CASSLLDRVTGELFF. The DNA reads as follows: TGTGCCAGCAGCTTACTGGACAGGGTCACCGGGGAGCTGTTTTTT.